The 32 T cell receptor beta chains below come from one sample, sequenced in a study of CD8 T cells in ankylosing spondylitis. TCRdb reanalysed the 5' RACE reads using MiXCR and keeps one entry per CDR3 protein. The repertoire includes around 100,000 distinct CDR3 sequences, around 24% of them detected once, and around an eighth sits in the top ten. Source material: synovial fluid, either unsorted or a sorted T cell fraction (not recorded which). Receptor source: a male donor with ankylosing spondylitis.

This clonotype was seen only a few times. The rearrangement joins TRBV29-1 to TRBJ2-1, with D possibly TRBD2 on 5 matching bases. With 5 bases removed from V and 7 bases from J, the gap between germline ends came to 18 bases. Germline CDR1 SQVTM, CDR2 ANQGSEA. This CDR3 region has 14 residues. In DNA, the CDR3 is TGCAGCGTTCGTGTGGGAGTTTTAGAAAATGAGCAGTTCTTC. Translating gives CSVRVGVLENEQFF.

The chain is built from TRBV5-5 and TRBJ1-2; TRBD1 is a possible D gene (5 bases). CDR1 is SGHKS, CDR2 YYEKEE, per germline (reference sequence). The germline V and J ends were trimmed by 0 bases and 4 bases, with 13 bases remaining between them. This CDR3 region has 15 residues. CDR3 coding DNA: TGTGCCAGCAGCTTGGAAGGGAGGGGAAGCTATGGCTACACCTTC. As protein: CASSLEGRGSYGYTF.

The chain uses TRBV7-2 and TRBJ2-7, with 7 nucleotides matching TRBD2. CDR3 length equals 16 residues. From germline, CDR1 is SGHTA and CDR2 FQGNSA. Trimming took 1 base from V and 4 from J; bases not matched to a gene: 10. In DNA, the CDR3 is TGTGCCAGCAGCTTAGTGGGGGGGGACGGAAGATACGAGCAGTACTTC. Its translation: CASSLVGGDGRYEQYF.

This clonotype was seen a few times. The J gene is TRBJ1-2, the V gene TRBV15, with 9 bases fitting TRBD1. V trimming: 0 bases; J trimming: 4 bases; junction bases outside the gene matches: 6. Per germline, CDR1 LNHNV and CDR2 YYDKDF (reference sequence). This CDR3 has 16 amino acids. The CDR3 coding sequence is TGTGCCACCAGCAGAGACCGACAGGGGGAAAGCTATGGCTACACCTTC. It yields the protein CATSRDRQGESYGYTF.

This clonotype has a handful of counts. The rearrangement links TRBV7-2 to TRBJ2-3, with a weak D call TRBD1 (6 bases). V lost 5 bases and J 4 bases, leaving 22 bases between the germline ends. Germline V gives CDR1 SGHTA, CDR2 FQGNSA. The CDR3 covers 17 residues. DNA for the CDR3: TGTGCCAGCAGCCTTGAACCGAGCAGGGGAGCCTCAGATACGCAGTATTTT. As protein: CASSLEPSRGASDTQYF.

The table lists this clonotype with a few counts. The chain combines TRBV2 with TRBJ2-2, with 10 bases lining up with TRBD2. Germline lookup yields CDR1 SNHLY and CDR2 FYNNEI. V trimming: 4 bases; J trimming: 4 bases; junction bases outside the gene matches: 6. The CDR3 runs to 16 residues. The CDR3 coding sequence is TGTGCCAGCAGTGGAGCGGGAGGGCGAAGCACCGGGGAGCTGTTTTTT. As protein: CASSGAGGRSTGELFF.

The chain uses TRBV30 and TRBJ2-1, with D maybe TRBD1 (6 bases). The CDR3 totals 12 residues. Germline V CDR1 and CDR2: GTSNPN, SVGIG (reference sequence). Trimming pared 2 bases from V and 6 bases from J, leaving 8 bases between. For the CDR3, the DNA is TGTGCCTGGAGTCAGGGGAGCAATGAGCAGTTCTTC. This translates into CAWSQGSNEQFF.

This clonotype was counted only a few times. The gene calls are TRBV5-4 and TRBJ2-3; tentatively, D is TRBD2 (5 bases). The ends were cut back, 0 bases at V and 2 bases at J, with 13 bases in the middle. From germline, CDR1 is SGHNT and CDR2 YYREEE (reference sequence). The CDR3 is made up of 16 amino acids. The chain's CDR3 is CASSLASRGSTDTQYF. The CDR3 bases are TGTGCCAGCAGCTTGGCTAGCCGCGGTTCCACAGATACGCAGTATTTT.

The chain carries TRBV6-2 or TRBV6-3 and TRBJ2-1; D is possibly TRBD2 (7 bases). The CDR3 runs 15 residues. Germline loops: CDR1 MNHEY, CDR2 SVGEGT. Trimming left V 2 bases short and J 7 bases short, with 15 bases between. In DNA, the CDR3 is TGTGCCAGCAGTTACGGGCAGGGGACTAAGAATGAGCAGTTCTTC. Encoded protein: CASSYGQGTKNEQFF.

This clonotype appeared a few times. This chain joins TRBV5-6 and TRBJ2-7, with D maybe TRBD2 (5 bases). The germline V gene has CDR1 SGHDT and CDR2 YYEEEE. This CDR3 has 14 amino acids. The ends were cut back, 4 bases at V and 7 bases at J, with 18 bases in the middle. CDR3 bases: TGTGCCAGCAGCCCCTTTGAGGGATTGGTAGAGCAGTACTTC. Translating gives CASSPFEGLVEQYF.

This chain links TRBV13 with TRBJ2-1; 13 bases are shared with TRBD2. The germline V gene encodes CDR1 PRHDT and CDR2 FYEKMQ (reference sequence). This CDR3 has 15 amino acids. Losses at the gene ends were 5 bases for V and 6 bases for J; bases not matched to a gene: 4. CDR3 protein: CASSRGLAGANEQFF. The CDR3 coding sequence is TGTGCCAGCAGCCGAGGACTAGCGGGGGCCAATGAGCAGTTCTTC.

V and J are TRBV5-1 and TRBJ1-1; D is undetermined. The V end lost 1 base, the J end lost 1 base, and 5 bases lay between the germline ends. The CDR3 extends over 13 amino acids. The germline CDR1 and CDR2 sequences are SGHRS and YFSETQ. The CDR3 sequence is CASSLIGNTEAFF. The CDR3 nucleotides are TGCGCCAGCAGCTTGATCGGGAACACTGAAGCTTTCTTT. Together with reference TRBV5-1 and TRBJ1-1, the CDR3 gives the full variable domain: KAGVTQTPRYLIKTRGQQVTLSCSPISGHRSVSWYQQTPGQGLQFLFEYFSETQRNKGNFPGRFSGRQFSNSRSEMNVSTLELGDSALYLCASSLIGNTEAFFGQGTRLTVV.

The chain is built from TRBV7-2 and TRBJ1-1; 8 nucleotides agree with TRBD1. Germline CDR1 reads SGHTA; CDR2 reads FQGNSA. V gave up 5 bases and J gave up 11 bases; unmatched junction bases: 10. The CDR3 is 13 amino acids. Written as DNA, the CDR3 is TGTGCCAGCAGCCCCCAGGGGGCCCGAAAGGCTTTCTTT. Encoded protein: CASSPQGARKAFF.

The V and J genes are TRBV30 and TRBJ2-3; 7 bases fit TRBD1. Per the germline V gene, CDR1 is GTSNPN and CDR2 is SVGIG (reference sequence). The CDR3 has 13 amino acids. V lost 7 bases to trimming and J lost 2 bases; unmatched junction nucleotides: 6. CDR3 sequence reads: CASRDSFTDTQYF. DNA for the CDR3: TGTGCCTCTCGGGACAGTTTCACAGATACGCAGTATTTT.

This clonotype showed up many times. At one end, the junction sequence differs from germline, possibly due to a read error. CDR3 bases: TGTGCCAGCAGCTTACTACAGGGGCCCAATAACATTCAGTACTTC. It codes for CASSLLQGPNNIQYF. The chain has TRBV11-3 and TRBJ2-4; 7 nucleotides agree with TRBD1. CDR3 size: 15 residues. The germline CDR1 and CDR2 sequences are SGHNT and YENEEA.

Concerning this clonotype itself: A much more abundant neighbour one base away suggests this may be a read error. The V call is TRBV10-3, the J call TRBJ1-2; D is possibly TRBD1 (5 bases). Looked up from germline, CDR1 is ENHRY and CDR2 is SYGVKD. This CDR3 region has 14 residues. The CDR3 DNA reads TGTTCCATCCCAAAAGCAGGGTCTGCCTATGGCTACACCTTC. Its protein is CSIPKAGSAYGYTF.

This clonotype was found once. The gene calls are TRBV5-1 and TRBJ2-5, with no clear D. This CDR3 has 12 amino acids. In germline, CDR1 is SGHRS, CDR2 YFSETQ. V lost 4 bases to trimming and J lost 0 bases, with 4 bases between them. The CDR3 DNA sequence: TGCGCCAGCAGCCCAGACCAAGAGACCCAGTACTTC. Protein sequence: CASSPDQETQYF.

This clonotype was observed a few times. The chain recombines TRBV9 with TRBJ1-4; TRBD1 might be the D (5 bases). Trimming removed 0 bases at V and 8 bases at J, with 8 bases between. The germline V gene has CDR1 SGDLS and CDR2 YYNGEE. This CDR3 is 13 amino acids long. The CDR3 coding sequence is TGTGCCAGCAGCGTAGAATCAGGGGAAAAACTGTTTTTT. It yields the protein CASSVESGEKLFF. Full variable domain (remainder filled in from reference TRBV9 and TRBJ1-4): DSGVTQTPKHLITATGQRVTLRCSPRSGDLSVYWYQQSLDQGLQFLIQYYNGEERAKGNILERFSAQQFPDLHSELNLSSLELGDSALYFCASSVESGEKLFFGSGTQLSVL.

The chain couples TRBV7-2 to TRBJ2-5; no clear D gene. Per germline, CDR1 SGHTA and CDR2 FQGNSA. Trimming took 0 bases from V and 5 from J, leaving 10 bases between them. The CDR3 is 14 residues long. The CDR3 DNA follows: TGTGCCAGCAGCTTAGCCCGGGCGGTGGAGACCCAGTACTTC. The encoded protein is CASSLARAVETQYF.

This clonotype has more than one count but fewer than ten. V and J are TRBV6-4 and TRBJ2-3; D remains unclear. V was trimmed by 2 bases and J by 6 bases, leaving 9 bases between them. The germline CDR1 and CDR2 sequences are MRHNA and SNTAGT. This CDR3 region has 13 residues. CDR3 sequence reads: CASSDGAGDTQYF. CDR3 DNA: TGTGCCAGCAGTGACGGAGCTGGGGATACGCAGTATTTT.

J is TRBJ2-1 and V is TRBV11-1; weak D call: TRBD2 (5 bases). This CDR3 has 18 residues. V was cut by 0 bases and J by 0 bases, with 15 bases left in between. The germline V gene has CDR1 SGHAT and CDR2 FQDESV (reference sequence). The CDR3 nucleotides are TGTGCCAGCAGCTTAGCGGACTGGACGGAGAGCTCCTACAATGAGCAGTTCTTC. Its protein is CASSLADWTESSYNEQFF.

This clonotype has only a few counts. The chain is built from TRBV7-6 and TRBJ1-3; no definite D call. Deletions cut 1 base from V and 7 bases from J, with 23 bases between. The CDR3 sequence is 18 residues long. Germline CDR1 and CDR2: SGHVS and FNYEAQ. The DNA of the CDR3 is TGTGCCAGCAGCTTAGAAGCCCGCAGTTCGGGGTTGGGGAACACCATATATTTT. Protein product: CASSLEARSSGLGNTIYF.

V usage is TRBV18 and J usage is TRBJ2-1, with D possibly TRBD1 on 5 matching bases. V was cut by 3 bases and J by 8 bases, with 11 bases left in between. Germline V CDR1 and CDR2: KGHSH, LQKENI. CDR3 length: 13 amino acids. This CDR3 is CASSPTTDYEQFF. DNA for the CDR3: TGTGCCAGCTCACCGACGACAGACTATGAGCAGTTCTTC. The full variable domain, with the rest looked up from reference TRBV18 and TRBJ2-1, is NAGVMQNPRHLVRRRGQEARLRCSPMKGHSHVYWYRQLPEEGLKFMVYLQKENIIDESGMPKERFSAEFPKEGPSILRIQQVVRGDSAAYFCASSPTTDYEQFFGPGTRLTVL.

CDR3 residues: CASSRRTGSAYNSPLHF. For the CDR3, the DNA is TGCGCCAGCAGCCGGCGGACAGGGAGCGCCTATAATTCACCCCTCCACTTT. The chain links TRBV5-1 to TRBJ1-6, with 8 bases aligning to TRBD1. With V trimmed by 4 bases and J by 2 bases, 8 bases remained unmatched. The CDR3 sequence is 17 residues long. Germline V lookup: CDR1 SGHRS, CDR2 YFSETQ.

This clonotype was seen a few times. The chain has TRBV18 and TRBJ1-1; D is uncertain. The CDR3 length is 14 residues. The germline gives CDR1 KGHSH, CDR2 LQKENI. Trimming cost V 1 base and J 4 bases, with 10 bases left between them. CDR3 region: CASSPRRILTEAFF. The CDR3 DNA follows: TGTGCCAGCTCACCACGCCGGATCCTCACTGAAGCTTTCTTT.

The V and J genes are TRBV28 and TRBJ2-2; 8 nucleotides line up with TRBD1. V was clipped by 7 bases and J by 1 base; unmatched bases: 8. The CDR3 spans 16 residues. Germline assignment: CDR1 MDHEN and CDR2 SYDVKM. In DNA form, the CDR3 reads TGTGCCAGCATCCCTGGGACAGGAGAGAACACCGGGGAGCTGTTTTTT. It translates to CASIPGTGENTGELFF.

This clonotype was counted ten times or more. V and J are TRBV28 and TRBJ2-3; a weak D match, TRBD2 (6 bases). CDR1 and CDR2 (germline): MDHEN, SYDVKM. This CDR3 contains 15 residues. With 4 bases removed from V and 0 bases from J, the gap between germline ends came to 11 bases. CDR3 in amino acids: CASSSVSGSTDTQYF. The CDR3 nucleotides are TGTGCCAGCAGTTCGGTCAGCGGGAGCACAGATACGCAGTATTTT.

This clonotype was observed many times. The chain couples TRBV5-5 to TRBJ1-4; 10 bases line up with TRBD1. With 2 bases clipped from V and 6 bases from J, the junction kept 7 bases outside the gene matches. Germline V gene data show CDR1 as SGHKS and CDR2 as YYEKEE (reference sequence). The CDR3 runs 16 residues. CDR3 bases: TGTGCCAGCAGCTTAATACCCGGGACAGGGGATGAAAAACTGTTTTTT. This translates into CASSLIPGTGDEKLFF.

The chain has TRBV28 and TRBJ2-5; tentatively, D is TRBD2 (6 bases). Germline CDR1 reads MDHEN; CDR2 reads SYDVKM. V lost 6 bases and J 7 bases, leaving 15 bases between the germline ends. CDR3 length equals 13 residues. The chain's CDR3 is CASSPPKGGTQYF. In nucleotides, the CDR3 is TGTGCCAGCAGCCCCCCTAAGGGAGGGACCCAGTACTTC.

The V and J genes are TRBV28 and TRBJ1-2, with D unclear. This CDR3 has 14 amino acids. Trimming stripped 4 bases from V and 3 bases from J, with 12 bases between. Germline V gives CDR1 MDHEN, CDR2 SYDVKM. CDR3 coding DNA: TGTGCCAGCAGTTATCCCACTTCCGACTATGGCTACACCTTC. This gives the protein CASSYPTSDYGYTF.

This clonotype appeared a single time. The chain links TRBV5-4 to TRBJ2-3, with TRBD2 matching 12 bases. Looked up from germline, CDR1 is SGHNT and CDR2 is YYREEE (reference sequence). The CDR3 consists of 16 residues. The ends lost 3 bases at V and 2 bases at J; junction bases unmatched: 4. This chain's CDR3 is CASSSLAGGNTDTQYF. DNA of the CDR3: TGTGCCAGCAGCTCGCTAGCGGGAGGGAACACAGATACGCAGTATTTT.

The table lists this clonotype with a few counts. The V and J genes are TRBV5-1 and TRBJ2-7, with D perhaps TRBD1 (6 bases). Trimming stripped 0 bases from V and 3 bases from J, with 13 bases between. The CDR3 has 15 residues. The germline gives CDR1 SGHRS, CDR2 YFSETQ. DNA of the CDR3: TGCGCCAGCAGCTTGGGGGTGACAGGTAACTACGAGCAGTACGTC. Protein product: CASSLGVTGNYEQYV.